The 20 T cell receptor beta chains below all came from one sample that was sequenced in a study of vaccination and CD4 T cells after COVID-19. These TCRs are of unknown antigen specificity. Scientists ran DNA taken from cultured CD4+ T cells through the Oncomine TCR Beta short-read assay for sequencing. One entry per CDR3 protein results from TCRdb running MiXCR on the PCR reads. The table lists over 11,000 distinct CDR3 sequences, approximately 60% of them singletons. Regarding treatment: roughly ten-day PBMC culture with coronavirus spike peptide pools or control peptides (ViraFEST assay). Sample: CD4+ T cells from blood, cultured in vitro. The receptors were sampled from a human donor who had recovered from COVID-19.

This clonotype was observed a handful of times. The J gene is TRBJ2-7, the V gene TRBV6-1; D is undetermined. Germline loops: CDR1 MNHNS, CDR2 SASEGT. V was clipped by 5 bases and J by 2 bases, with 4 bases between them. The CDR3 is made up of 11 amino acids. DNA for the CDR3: TGTGCCAGCAGTAGAACCTACGAGCAGTACTTC. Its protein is CASSRTYEQYF.

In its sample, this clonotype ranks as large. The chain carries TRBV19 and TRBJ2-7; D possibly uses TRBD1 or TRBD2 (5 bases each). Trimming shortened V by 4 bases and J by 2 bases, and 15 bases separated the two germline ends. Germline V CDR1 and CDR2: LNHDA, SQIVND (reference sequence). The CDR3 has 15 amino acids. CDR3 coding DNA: TGTGCCAGTAGTACCGCCGGGACCCAGGCCTACGAGCAGTACTTC. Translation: CASSTAGTQAYEQYF.

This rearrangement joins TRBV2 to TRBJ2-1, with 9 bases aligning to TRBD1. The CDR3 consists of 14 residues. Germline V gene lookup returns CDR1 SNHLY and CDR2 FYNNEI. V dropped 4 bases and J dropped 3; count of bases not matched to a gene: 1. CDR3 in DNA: TGTGCCAGCAGTGGACAGGGGGGCTACAATGAGCAGTTCTTC. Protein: CASSGQGGYNEQFF.

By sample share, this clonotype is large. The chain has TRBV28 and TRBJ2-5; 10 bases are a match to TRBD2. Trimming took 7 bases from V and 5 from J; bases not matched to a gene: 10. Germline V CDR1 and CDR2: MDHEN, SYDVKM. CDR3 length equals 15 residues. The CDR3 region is CASTLAGDRQETQYF. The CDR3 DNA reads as TGTGCCAGCACCCTAGCGGGAGATAGGCAGGAGACCCAGTACTTC.

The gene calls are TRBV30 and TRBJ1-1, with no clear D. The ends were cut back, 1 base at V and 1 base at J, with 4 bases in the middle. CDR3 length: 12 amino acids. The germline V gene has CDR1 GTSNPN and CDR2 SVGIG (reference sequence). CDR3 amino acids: CAWSDKNTEAFF. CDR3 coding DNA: TGTGCCTGGAGTGACAAGAACACTGAAGCTTTCTTT.

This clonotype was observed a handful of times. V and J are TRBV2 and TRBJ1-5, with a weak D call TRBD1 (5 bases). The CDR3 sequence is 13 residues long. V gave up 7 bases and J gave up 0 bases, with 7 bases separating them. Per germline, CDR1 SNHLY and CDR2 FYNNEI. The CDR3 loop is CASNGGSNQPQHF. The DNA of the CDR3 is TGTGCCAGCAATGGGGGTAGCAATCAGCCCCAGCATTTT.

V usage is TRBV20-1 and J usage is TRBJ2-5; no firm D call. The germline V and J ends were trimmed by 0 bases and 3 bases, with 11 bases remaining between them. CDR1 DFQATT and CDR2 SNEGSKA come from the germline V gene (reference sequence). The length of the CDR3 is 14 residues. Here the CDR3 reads CSARDRQFKETQYF. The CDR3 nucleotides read TGCAGTGCTAGAGATCGCCAGTTTAAAGAGACCCAGTACTTC.

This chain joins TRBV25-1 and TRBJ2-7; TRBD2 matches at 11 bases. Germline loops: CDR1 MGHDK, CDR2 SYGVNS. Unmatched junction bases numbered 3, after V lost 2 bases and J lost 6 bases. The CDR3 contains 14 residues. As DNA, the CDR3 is TGTGCCAGCAGTGAAAGACTAGCGGGATCCGAGCAGTACTTC. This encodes CASSERLAGSEQYF.

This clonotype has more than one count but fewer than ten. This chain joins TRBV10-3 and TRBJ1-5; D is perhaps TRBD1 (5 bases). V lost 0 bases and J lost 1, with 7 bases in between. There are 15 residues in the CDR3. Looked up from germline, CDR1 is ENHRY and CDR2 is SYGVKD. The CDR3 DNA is TGTGCCATCAGTGAGTCAGGGGACAGCAATCAGCCCCAGCATTTT. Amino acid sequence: CAISESGDSNQPQHF.

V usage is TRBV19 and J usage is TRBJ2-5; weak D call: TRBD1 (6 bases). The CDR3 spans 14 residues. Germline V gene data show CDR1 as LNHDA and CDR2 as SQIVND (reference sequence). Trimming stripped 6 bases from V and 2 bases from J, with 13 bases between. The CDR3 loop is CASSQGYHQETQYF. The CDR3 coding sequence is TGTGCCAGTAGCCAGGGGTATCATCAAGAGACCCAGTACTTC.

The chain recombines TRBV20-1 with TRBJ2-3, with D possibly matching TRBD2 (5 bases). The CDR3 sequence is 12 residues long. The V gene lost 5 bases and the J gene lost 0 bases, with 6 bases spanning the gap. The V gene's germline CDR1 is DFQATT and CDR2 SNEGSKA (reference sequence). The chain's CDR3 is CSAWTSTDTQYF. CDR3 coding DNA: TGCAGTGCTTGGACTAGCACAGATACGCAGTATTTT.

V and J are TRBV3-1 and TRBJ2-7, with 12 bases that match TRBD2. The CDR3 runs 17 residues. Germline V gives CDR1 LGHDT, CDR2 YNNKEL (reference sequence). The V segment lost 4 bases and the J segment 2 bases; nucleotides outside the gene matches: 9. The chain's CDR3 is CASSPASGRVRAYEQYF. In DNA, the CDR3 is TGTGCCAGCAGCCCCGCTAGCGGGAGGGTCCGGGCCTACGAGCAGTACTTC.

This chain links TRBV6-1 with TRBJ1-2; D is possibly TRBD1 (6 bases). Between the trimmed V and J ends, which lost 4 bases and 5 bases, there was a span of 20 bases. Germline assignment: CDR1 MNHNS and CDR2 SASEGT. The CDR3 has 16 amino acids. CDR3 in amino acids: CASSGAWGRNDYGYTF. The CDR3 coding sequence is TGTGCCAGCAGTGGGGCCTGGGGGCGGAATGATTATGGCTACACCTTC.

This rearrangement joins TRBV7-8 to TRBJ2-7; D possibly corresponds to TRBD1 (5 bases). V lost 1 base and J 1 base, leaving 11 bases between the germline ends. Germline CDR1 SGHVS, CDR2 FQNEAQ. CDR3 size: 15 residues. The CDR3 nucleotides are TGTGCCAGCAGCTTAGAGGCCAGGGCGTCCTACGAGCAGTACTTC. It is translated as CASSLEARASYEQYF.

CDR3 nucleotides: TGTGCCAGCTCACCCGGGACACAGGGAAATGGCTACACCTTC. Translated: CASSPGTQGNGYTF. This chain links TRBV18 with TRBJ1-2, with D perhaps TRBD1 (6 bases). Germline V gene data show CDR1 as KGHSH and CDR2 as LQKENI. This CDR3 is built from 14 residues. V lost 3 bases, J lost 6 bases, and 14 bases lay in between.

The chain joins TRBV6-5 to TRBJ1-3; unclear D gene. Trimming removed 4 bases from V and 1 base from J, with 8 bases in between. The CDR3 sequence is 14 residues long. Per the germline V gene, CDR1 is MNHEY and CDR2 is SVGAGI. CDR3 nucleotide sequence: TGTGCCAGCAGTTTCGGGTATTCTGGAAACACCATATATTTT. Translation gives CASSFGYSGNTIYF.

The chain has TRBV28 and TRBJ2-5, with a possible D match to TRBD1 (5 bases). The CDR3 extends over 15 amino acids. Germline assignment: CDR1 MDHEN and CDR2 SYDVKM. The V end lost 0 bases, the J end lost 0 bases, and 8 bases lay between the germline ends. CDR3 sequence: CASSLWTAHQETQYF. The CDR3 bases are TGTGCCAGCAGTTTATGGACAGCACACCAAGAGACCCAGTACTTC.

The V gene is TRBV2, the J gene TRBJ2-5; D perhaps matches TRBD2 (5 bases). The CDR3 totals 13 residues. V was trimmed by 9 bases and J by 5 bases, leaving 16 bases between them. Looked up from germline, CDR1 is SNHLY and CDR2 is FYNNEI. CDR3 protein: CASGETVRETQYF. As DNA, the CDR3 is TGTGCCAGTGGGGAGACGGTCCGGGAGACCCAGTACTTC. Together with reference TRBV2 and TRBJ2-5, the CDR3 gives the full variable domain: EPEVTQTPSHQVTQMGQEVILRCVPISNHLYFYWYRQILGQKVEFLVSFYNNEISEKSEIFDDQFSVERPDGSNFTLKIRSTKLEDSAMYFCASGETVRETQYFGPGTRLLVL.

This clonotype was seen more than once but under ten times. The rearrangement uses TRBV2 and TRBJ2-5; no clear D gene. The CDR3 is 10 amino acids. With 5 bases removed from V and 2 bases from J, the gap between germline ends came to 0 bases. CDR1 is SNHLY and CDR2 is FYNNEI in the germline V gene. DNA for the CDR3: TGTGCCAGCAGTCAAGAGACCCAGTACTTC. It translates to CASSQETQYF. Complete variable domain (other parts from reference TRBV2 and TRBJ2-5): EPEVTQTPSHQVTQMGQEVILRCVPISNHLYFYWYRQILGQKVEFLVSFYNNEISEKSEIFDDQFSVERPDGSNFTLKIRSTKLEDSAMYFCASSQETQYFGPGTRLLVL.

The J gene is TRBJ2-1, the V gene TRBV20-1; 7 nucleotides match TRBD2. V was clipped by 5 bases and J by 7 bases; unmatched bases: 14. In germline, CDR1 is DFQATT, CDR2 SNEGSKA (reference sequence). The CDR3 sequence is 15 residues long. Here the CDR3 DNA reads TGCAGTGCTTCCCCGGCCGGGGGGAGACTTAATGAGCAGTTCTTC. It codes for CSASPAGGRLNEQFF.